The present T cell receptor (beta chain) was sequenced within a study of T cell changes during pregnancy in multiple sclerosis. Germline CDR1 SGDLS, CDR2 YYNGEE. V lost 2 bases, J lost 7 bases, and 14 bases stayed unmatched. The CDR3 has 17 residues. Generated by immunoSEQ multiplex PCR, the TCRdb table keeps only in-frame clones and is missing some. The sample holds just over 35,000 clones, just over 90% seen once. The genes are TRBV9 and TRBJ2-7; TRBD2 matches at 11 bases. This TCR derives from a female donor with multiple sclerosis, enrolled in a pregnancy study. The specimen comprised CD4+ T cells from peripheral blood mononuclear cells, sampled in the first trimester of pregnancy. CDR3 residues: CASSVSGTSGTKDEQYF. The DNA of the CDR3 is TGTGCCAGCAGCGTCTCCGGGACTAGCGGAACTAAGGATGAGCAGTACTTC.